This entry describes one T cell receptor beta chain. In the source study's methods: Reference gene primer amplification yielded estimated nucleated cell counts. Produced via immunoSEQ multiplex PCR; TCRdb's table is partial and in-frame only. The V and J calls and clone size come from that table; D and trimming were worked out from the DNA. There are approximately 170,000 clones in the sample; around 87% occur only once, and more than 6.5% lies in the top ten. This sample was taken from a study of blood T cell repertoires in COVID-19. Study in general: From the United States, Italy and Spain came samples of acute and convalescent COVID-19. T cells, B-cell-depleted T cells, or PBMCs supplied cDNA or gDNA.

V shed 3 bases and J shed 2 bases, with 10 bases lying between them. There are 13 residues in the CDR3. The germline V gene has CDR1 GTSNPN and CDR2 SVGIG (reference sequence). Specimen: peripheral blood. The receptor was isolated from a woman older than 75 in a cohort sampled during active or convalescent COVID-19. The gene calls are TRBV30 and TRBJ1-1; D may be TRBD1 (5 bases). This chain's CDR3 is CAWRRQYNTEAFF. In nucleotides, the CDR3 is TGTGCCTGGAGGAGACAGTACAACACTGAAGCTTTCTTT.